One sample yielded the 26 T cell receptor beta chains listed below, sequenced in a study of cytomegalovirus exposure and HLA in healthy donors. Only in-frame clones appear in the TCRdb table, and some are missing; sequencing was by immunoSEQ multiplex PCR. The sample contains roughly 120,000 clones, just under 95% of which appear only once. The sample consisted of PBMCs. The source of these receptors is a woman aged 18 to 35 in good health and CMV-seronegative.

V and J are TRBV27 and TRBJ2-7; possible D gene TRBD2, 7 bases. Trimming cost V 3 bases and J 2 bases, with 14 bases left between them. The germline V gene has CDR1 MNHEY and CDR2 SMNVEV (reference sequence). This CDR3 has 15 residues. CDR3 in DNA: TGTGCCAGCAGTTTTGGGGGGGCGCTCACCTACGAGCAGTACTTC. It encodes CASSFGGALTYEQYF.

The chain uses TRBV7-6 and TRBJ2-2; 9 positions agree with TRBD1. V was pared by 5 bases and J by 5 bases, with 6 bases of the junction left unmatched. In germline, CDR1 is SGHVS, CDR2 FNYEAQ. The CDR3 runs to 15 residues. CDR3 protein: CASSPGTGLTGELFF. The CDR3, as DNA: TGTGCCAGCAGCCCCGGGACAGGGTTAACCGGGGAGCTGTTTTTT.

The chain couples TRBV30 to TRBJ1-1, with TRBD1 identical over 9 bases. The CDR3 spans 16 residues. CDR1 GTSNPN and CDR2 SVGIG come from the germline V gene (reference sequence). Trimming cost V 2 bases and J 4 bases; bases outside gene matches: 11. CDR3 sequence reads: CAWSSAHRGPGTEAFF. The CDR3, as DNA: TGTGCCTGGAGTTCAGCCCACAGGGGGCCAGGCACTGAAGCTTTCTTT.

The rearrangement uses TRBV5-4 and TRBJ2-3, with D tentatively TRBD1 (5 bases). The length of the CDR3 is 14 residues. The ends were cut back, 4 bases at V and 2 bases at J, with 11 bases in the middle. Germline V gene lookup returns CDR1 SGHNT and CDR2 YYREEE (reference sequence). CDR3 coding DNA: TGTGCCAGCAGCCAGACGGACACCACAGATACGCAGTATTTT. Encoded protein: CASSQTDTTDTQYF.

The chain combines TRBV6-5 with TRBJ2-1, with 10 bases that match TRBD2. The CDR3 sequence is 15 residues long. Losses at the gene ends were 7 bases for V and 5 bases for J; bases not matched to a gene: 8. CDR1 and CDR2 (germline): MNHEY, SVGAGI. The DNA of the CDR3 is TGTGCCAGCACCAAACTAGCGGGGACCCACAATGAGCAGTTCTTC. This gives the protein CASTKLAGTHNEQFF.

The V gene is TRBV6-6, the J gene TRBJ2-7, with 7 nucleotides matching TRBD1. This CDR3 is 13 amino acids long. Germline trimming cut 6 bases from V and 4 bases from J; bases unmatched to any gene: 6. Germline assignment: CDR1 MNHNY and CDR2 SVGAGI (reference sequence). The CDR3 DNA sequence: TGTGCCAGCAGCTCCCAGACAGGGTACGAGCAGTACTTC. This sequence encodes CASSSQTGYEQYF.

Details on this clone: The junction and the germline gene differ at one end; a read error may be behind it. The chain recombines TRBV5-1 with TRBJ1-2; TRBD1 is a possible D gene (5 bases). The CDR3 is 14 residues long. CDR1 is SGHRS, CDR2 YFSETQ, per germline. The CDR3 loop is CASSLGQAGRGYTF. Here the CDR3 DNA reads TGCGCCAGCAGTTTGGGGCAGGCGGGGAGAGGCTACACCTTC.

The rearrangement uses TRBV28 and TRBJ1-1, with 7 bases matching TRBD1. V lost 2 bases, J lost 7 bases, and 10 bases stayed unmatched. Germline V CDR1 and CDR2: MDHEN, SYDVKM. The CDR3 totals 15 residues. Here the CDR3 DNA reads TGTGCCAGCAGTTTAAGGCCGGGGACAGACTATGAAGCTTTCTTT. This sequence encodes CASSLRPGTDYEAFF. Drawing the rest from reference TRBV28 and TRBJ1-1, the complete variable domain is DVKVTQSSRYLVKRTGEKVFLECVQDMDHENMFWYRQDPGLGLRLIYFSYDVKMKEKGDIPEGYSVSREKKERFSLILESASTNQTSMYLCASSLRPGTDYEAFFGQGTRLTVV.

The rearrangement links TRBV28 to TRBJ2-7, with TRBD2 matching over 9 bases. The V segment lost 5 bases and the J segment 4 bases; nucleotides outside the gene matches: 6. CDR1 is MDHEN and CDR2 is SYDVKM in the germline V gene. This CDR3 is built from 14 residues. CDR3 sequence (DNA): TGTGCCAGCAGTGCTAGCGGGATTCTGTACGAGCAGTACTTC. Translating gives CASSASGILYEQYF.

This sequence joins TRBV4-1 and TRBJ2-3, with 10 bases that match TRBD2. V trimming: 4 bases; J trimming: 4 bases; junction bases outside the gene matches: 8. CDR1 is MGHRA, CDR2 YSYEKL, per germline. This CDR3 contains 16 residues. The CDR3 loop reads CASSRTAGGAADTQYF. The CDR3 DNA sequence: TGCGCCAGCAGCCGTACAGCGGGAGGGGCTGCAGATACGCAGTATTTT.

The rearrangement links TRBV30 to TRBJ1-1, with D possibly being TRBD1 (6 bases). The germline V and J ends were trimmed by 4 bases and 9 bases, with 21 bases remaining between them. This CDR3 is 14 amino acids long. The germline V gene encodes CDR1 GTSNPN and CDR2 SVGIG (reference sequence). The CDR3 here is CAWTSGTYSRKAFF. CDR3 in DNA: TGTGCCTGGACCTCCGGGACATACAGCCGTAAAGCTTTCTTT.

The chain uses TRBV19 and TRBJ2-2; tentatively, D is TRBD2 (6 bases). CDR3 length: 15 residues. Germline loops: CDR1 LNHDA, CDR2 SQIVND (reference sequence). V was shortened by 2 bases and J by 4 bases, with 11 bases between the two germline ends. The CDR3 sequence is CASSITEEGTGELFF. In DNA form, the CDR3 reads TGTGCCAGTAGTATAACCGAGGAGGGCACCGGGGAGCTGTTTTTT.

V and J are TRBV7-9 and TRBJ2-1; weak D call: TRBD1 (6 bases). V gave up 1 base and J gave up 10 bases, with 14 bases separating them. Germline CDR1 is SEHNR and CDR2 is FQNEAQ (reference sequence). The CDR3 is 14 residues long. In DNA, the CDR3 is TGTGCCAGCAGCTTAGTTATTTCAGGGGACGAGCAGTTCTTC. It translates to CASSLVISGDEQFF. Full variable domain (rest looked up from reference TRBV7-9 and TRBJ2-1): DTGVSQNPRHKITKRGQNVTFRCDPISEHNRLYWYRQTLGQGPEFLTYFQNEAQLEKSRLLSDRFSAERPKGSFSTLEIQRTEQGDSAMYLCASSLVISGDEQFFGPGTRLTVL.

This chain joins TRBV5-4 and TRBJ2-3, with a weak D call TRBD2 (6 bases). This CDR3 spans 15 amino acids. Per the germline V gene, CDR1 is SGHNT and CDR2 is YYREEE (reference sequence). The V end lost 2 bases, the J end lost 2 bases, and 12 bases lay between the germline ends. The CDR3: CASSLGDFSTDTQYF. The CDR3 nucleotides are TGTGCCAGCAGCTTAGGGGACTTCTCCACAGATACGCAGTATTTT.

The V gene is TRBV9, the J gene TRBJ2-1; 8 nucleotides align to TRBD1. Germline V CDR1 and CDR2: SGDLS, YYNGEE. V gave up 1 base and J gave up 4 bases; unmatched junction bases: 7. The CDR3 covers 16 residues. The CDR3 protein is CASSVSGQGRYNEQFF. CDR3 sequence (DNA): TGTGCCAGCAGCGTATCCGGACAGGGAAGGTACAATGAGCAGTTCTTC.

This chain connects TRBV5-4 to TRBJ1-6, with a weak D call TRBD1 (6 bases). Germline CDR1 reads SGHNT; CDR2 reads YYREEE (reference sequence). Trimming stripped 2 bases from V and 6 bases from J, with 15 bases between. This CDR3 has 16 amino acids. The CDR3 region has the DNA TGTGCCAGCAGCTTTGGGGCAGGGGCCTTTAATTCACCCCTCCACTTT. Protein: CASSFGAGAFNSPLHF.

The chain has TRBV4-1 and TRBJ2-2, with no clear D. Germline V gene lookup returns CDR1 MGHRA and CDR2 YSYEKL. Trimming left V 5 bases short and J 5 bases short, with 15 bases between. The CDR3 has 15 residues. The CDR3 coding sequence is TGCGCCAGCAGCGAACTCCACCATGCGACCGGGGAGCTGTTTTTT. Translation gives CASSELHHATGELFF.

The chain links TRBV6-5 to TRBJ2-7; 10 nucleotides align to TRBD1. The CDR3 consists of 15 residues. Germline CDR1 and CDR2: MNHEY and SVGAGI. The J segment lost 3 bases and the V segment lost 4 bases, leaving 6 bases of the junction unmatched. This CDR3 reads CASSSPGQGLYEQYF. The CDR3 DNA reads as TGTGCCAGCAGTTCCCCGGGACAGGGGCTCTACGAGCAGTACTTC.

The chain couples TRBV4-1 to TRBJ2-3; TRBD2 might be the D (6 bases). Germline-derived CDR1 and CDR2 are MGHRA and YSYEKL. The CDR3 is made up of 15 amino acids. The V gene lost 1 base and the J gene lost 1 base, with 9 bases spanning the gap. The CDR3 bases are TGCGCCAGCAGCCAAGTCTGGGGGGGCACAGATACGCAGTATTTT. As protein: CASSQVWGGTDTQYF.

The CDR3: CAWGTGPPPEQFF. The CDR3 DNA follows: TGTGCCTGGGGGACAGGACCCCCCCCTGAGCAGTTCTTC. This sequence joins TRBV30 and TRBJ2-1, with 8 bases aligning to TRBD1. Germline lookup yields CDR1 GTSNPN and CDR2 SVGIG (reference sequence). The CDR3 consists of 13 residues. The junction had 9 bases not matched to a gene; V was cut back by 5 bases and J by 9 bases.

This chain uses TRBV5-1 with TRBJ1-1; D gene ambiguous. V lost 4 bases to trimming and J lost 1 base, with 14 bases between them. This CDR3 is built from 15 residues. Germline V gene lookup returns CDR1 SGHRS and CDR2 YFSETQ. The CDR3 region has the DNA TGCGCCAGCAGCAGTGCGGGTCTAGCGAACACTGAAGCTTTCTTT. Protein product: CASSSAGLANTEAFF. Full variable domain (remainder filled in from reference TRBV5-1 and TRBJ1-1): KAGVTQTPRYLIKTRGQQVTLSCSPISGHRSVSWYQQTPGQGLQFLFEYFSETQRNKGNFPGRFSGRQFSNSRSEMNVSTLELGDSALYLCASSSAGLANTEAFFGQGTRLTVV.

The rearrangement uses TRBV29-1 and TRBJ2-5; D possibly corresponds to TRBD1 (6 bases). The germline V and J ends were trimmed by 8 bases and 5 bases, with 15 bases remaining between them. In germline, CDR1 is SQVTM, CDR2 ANQGSEA. There are 12 residues in the CDR3. CDR3 sequence (DNA): TGCAGCTTCCAAGGGGGATCGGAGACCCAGTACTTC. This encodes CSFQGGSETQYF.

The J gene is TRBJ2-7, the V gene TRBV4-1; D is possibly TRBD1 (6 bases). The germline CDR1 and CDR2 sequences are MGHRA and YSYEKL. Trimming stripped 4 bases from V and 6 bases from J, with 19 bases between. CDR3 length: 15 residues. The CDR3 sequence is CASSRLGTLNGEQYF. In nucleotides, the CDR3 is TGCGCCAGCAGCCGCTTAGGGACATTAAACGGCGAGCAGTACTTC.

This clone has a single count. For the CDR3, the DNA is TGTGCCAGCAGCCCCCGGGACATCCGCTCTGGAAACACCATATATTTT. Amino acid sequence: CASSPRDIRSGNTIYF. The chain combines TRBV6-6 with TRBJ1-3; possible D gene TRBD1, 6 bases. The CDR3 loop spans 16 amino acids. Trimming stripped 6 bases from V and 0 bases from J, with 15 bases between. The germline gives CDR1 MNHNY, CDR2 SVGAGI (reference sequence).

The chain recombines TRBV6-6 with TRBJ1-1; tentatively, D is TRBD1 (5 bases). V lost 5 bases, J lost 5 bases, and 6 bases lay in between. Germline V gene sequence: CDR1 MNHNY, CDR2 SVGAGI (reference sequence). This CDR3 is 11 amino acids long. CDR3 residues: CASSGGTEAFF. CDR3 nucleotide sequence: TGTGCCAGCAGTGGGGGGACTGAAGCTTTCTTT.

J is TRBJ1-3 and V is TRBV19; D is ambiguous. This CDR3 is built from 13 residues. Per the germline V gene, CDR1 is LNHDA and CDR2 is SQIVND (reference sequence). Trimming took 9 bases from V and 4 from J, leaving 13 bases between them. The CDR3 DNA reads TGTGCCAGCAAAGAGAGGCTCGGAAACACCATATATTTT. This codes for CASKERLGNTIYF.